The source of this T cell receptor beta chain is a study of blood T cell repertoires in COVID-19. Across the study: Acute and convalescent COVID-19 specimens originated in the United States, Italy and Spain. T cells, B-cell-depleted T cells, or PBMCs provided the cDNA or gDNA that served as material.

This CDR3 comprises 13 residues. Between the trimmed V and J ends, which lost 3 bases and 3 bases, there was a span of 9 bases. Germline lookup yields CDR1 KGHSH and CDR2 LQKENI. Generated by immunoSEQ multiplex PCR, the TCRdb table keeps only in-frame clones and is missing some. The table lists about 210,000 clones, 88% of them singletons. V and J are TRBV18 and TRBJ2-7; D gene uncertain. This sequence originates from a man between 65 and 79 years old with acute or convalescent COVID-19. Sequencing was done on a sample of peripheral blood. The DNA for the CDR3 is TGTGCCAGCTCACCTGCTAGTTACTACGAGCAGTACTTC. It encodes CASSPASYYEQYF. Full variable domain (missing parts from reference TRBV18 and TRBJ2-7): NAGVMQNPRHLVRRRGQEARLRCSPMKGHSHVYWYRQLPEEGLKFMVYLQKENIIDESGMPKERFSAEFPKEGPSILRIQQVVRGDSAAYFCASSPASYYEQYFGPGTRLTVT.